What follows are 11 T cell receptor beta chains derived from one specimen sequenced in a study of blood T cell repertoires in COVID-19. Here immunoSEQ multiplex PCR was the method, and the copy in TCRdb shows in-frame clones only, minus some. The repertoire holds around 16,000 clones, with roughly 80% as singletons. Source material: peripheral blood. These TCRs come from a man at least 80 years old with active or convalescent COVID-19.

The rearrangement uses TRBV7-2 and TRBJ1-1; D perhaps matches TRBD1 (5 bases). The length of the CDR3 is 14 residues. CDR1 SGHTA and CDR2 FQGNSA come from the germline V gene. Trimming left V 1 base short and J 0 bases short, with 6 bases between. CDR3 sequence (DNA): TGTGCCAGCAGCTTAGAACAGGTGAACACTGAAGCTTTCTTT. Translation: CASSLEQVNTEAFF.

The gene calls are TRBV9 and TRBJ2-3; D might be TRBD2 (5 bases). Looked up from germline, CDR1 is SGDLS and CDR2 is YYNGEE. This CDR3 is built from 15 residues. V lost 2 bases and J lost 1, with 11 bases in between. Here the CDR3 DNA reads TGTGCCAGCAGCGTCGGACCCGGGGGCACAGATACGCAGTATTTT. Protein: CASSVGPGGTDTQYF.

This clone occurred once. J is TRBJ1-2 and V is TRBV5-4, with a possible D match to TRBD1 (6 bases). Germline V gives CDR1 SGHNT, CDR2 YYREEE (reference sequence). This CDR3 has 14 residues. Trimming stripped 6 bases from V and 0 bases from J, with 12 bases between. The CDR3 DNA follows: TGTGCCAGCACCCCAGGGGAGCCTAACTATGGCTACACCTTC. This sequence encodes CASTPGEPNYGYTF. Variable domain in full (rest from reference TRBV5-4 and TRBJ1-2): ETGVTQSPTHLIKTRGQQVTLRCSSQSGHNTVSWYQQALGQGPQFIFQYYREEENGRGNFPPRFSGLQFPNYSSELNVNALELDDSALYLCASTPGEPNYGYTFGSGTRLTVV.

The chain couples TRBV7-3 to TRBJ2-3, with 13 bases matching TRBD2. The CDR3 has 18 residues. From germline, CDR1 is SGHTA and CDR2 FQGTGA. J was trimmed by 6 bases and V by 3 bases; bases with no gene match: 12. Written as DNA, the CDR3 is TGTGCCAGCAGCTTGGGACTAGCGGGGCCCTACGAGGATGATACGCAGTATTTT. It translates to CASSLGLAGPYEDDTQYF.

Only a few counts were recorded for this clone. The chain employs TRBV4-1 and TRBJ2-7; a possible D gene is TRBD2 (5 bases). Trimming left V 2 bases short and J 4 bases short, with 12 bases between. Germline V gene sequence: CDR1 MGHRA, CDR2 YSYEKL. This CDR3 has 14 amino acids. CDR3 in DNA: TGCGCCAGCAGCCAAAGCGGCCGCCGGTACGAGCAGTACTTC. Translation gives CASSQSGRRYEQYF.

V is TRBV5-4 and J is TRBJ2-1; possible D gene TRBD2, 6 bases. This CDR3 region has 16 residues. CDR1 is SGHNT and CDR2 is YYREEE in the germline V gene (reference sequence). Trimming shortened V by 5 bases and J by 0 bases, and 15 bases separated the two germline ends. In nucleotides, the CDR3 is TGTGCCAGCAGACGGGACTTATTGAGCTCCTACAATGAGCAGTTCTTC. It yields the protein CASRRDLLSSYNEQFF. Drawing the rest from reference TRBV5-4 and TRBJ2-1, the complete variable domain is ETGVTQSPTHLIKTRGQQVTLRCSSQSGHNTVSWYQQALGQGPQFIFQYYREEENGRGNFPPRFSGLQFPNYSSELNVNALELDDSALYLCASRRDLLSSYNEQFFGPGTRLTVL.

The CDR3 coding sequence is TGTGCCAGCTCGCGGACACAGAGGGAGCAGTACTTC. Translation: CASSRTQREQYF. This chain connects TRBV2 to TRBJ2-7; weak D call: TRBD1 (5 bases). Germline CDR1 and CDR2: SNHLY and FYNNEI. Deletions cut 8 bases from V and 7 bases from J, with 15 bases between. CDR3 length: 12 residues. Full variable domain (outside the CDR3, taken from reference TRBV2 and TRBJ2-7): EPEVTQTPSHQVTQMGQEVILRCVPISNHLYFYWYRQILGQKVEFLVSFYNNEISEKSEIFDDQFSVERPDGSNFTLKIRSTKLEDSAMYFCASSRTQREQYFGPGTRLTVT.

The chain couples TRBV10-3 to TRBJ1-4; 9 bases fit TRBD1. Unmatched junction bases numbered 8, after V lost 10 bases and J lost 5 bases. The CDR3 is 14 residues long. The germline gives CDR1 ENHRY, CDR2 SYGVKD. The CDR3 DNA follows: TGTGCCACAAGGGGACAGGGCGGGAATGAAAAACTGTTTTTT. This translates into CATRGQGGNEKLFF.

The CDR3 region has the DNA TGTGCCAGCAGCGAGACAGGGAAAAGTGGAAACACCATATATTTT. Amino acids: CASSETGKSGNTIYF. This chain uses TRBV9 with TRBJ1-3, with 7 bases aligning to TRBD1. The germline V gene has CDR1 SGDLS and CDR2 YYNGEE. This CDR3 comprises 15 residues. V was pared by 3 bases and J by 3 bases, with 6 bases of the junction left unmatched.

V gene TRBV6-5 combines with J gene TRBJ1-6; TRBD1 matches 10 bases. The CDR3 is 14 amino acids. V dropped 6 bases and J dropped 6; count of bases not matched to a gene: 2. Germline loops: CDR1 MNHEY, CDR2 SVGAGI. CDR3 sequence (DNA): TGTGCCAGCAGGACAGGGGGCGGTAATTCACCCCTCCACTTT. Its translation is CASRTGGGNSPLHF.

The rearrangement uses TRBV7-2 and TRBJ2-7, with 9 nucleotides matching TRBD1. Per germline, CDR1 SGHTA and CDR2 FQGNSA. V shed 5 bases and J 6 bases; nucleotides not matched to a gene: 5. The CDR3 extends over 13 amino acids. The CDR3 nucleotides are TGTGCCAGCAGCATACCGGGACAGGGCGAGCAGTACTTC. Its translation: CASSIPGQGEQYF.